This TCR beta chain was sequenced for a study of T cell clones after liver transplantation. Background on the study: Standard immunosuppression, with no induction, continued until 12-24 months after transplant.

This clone rates as large. Germline CDR1 reads WSHSY; CDR2 reads SAAADI. The CDR3 contains 17 residues. After removal of 2 bases from V and 4 bases from J, the junction contained 10 bases not matched to a gene. Here immunoSEQ multiplex PCR was the method, and the copy in TCRdb shows in-frame clones only, minus some. The sample includes around 21,000 clones, approximately 93% of them seen just once. The V and J genes are TRBV10-2 and TRBJ2-7, with 11 bases identical to TRBD2. This clonotype was sampled from a human patient who received a liver transplant. The graft donor may have given rise to some T cells. This sample comprised CD8+ T cells from blood, obtained roughly 25 months after liver transplant. DNA for the CDR3: TGCGCCAGCAGTGAGGACCCAAGAGTAGCGGGAGGGTACGAGCAGTACTTC. The encoded protein is CASSEDPRVAGGYEQYF.